What follows are 20 T cell receptor beta chains derived from one specimen sequenced in a study of cytomegalovirus exposure and HLA in healthy donors. In the PCR, 60 Vbeta and 13 Jbeta primers were used. Assay used: immunoSEQ multiplex PCR; TCRdb lists only in-frame clones, some missing. Seen here are some 170,000 clones, 80% observed once, and the top ten hold 8% to 10%. The source material was PBMCs. Receptors were obtained from a man younger than 35 in good health and CMV-seropositive.

This clone has a handful of counts. The rearrangement uses TRBV9 and TRBJ2-6; D possibly corresponds to TRBD1 (6 bases). CDR3 length: 17 residues. Germline V CDR1 and CDR2: SGDLS, YYNGEE. V was pared by 1 base and J by 3 bases, with 14 bases between. CDR3 in amino acids: CASSVFYRVDGANVLTF. The CDR3 DNA sequence: TGTGCCAGCAGCGTATTCTACAGGGTGGATGGGGCCAACGTCCTGACTTTC.

V is TRBV4-2 and J is TRBJ1-3; no definite D call. Germline V gene data show CDR1 as LGHNA and CDR2 as YNFKEQ. This CDR3 contains 15 residues. V was pared by 1 base and J by 0 bases, with 7 bases between. CDR3 sequence reads: CASSQVRSSGNTIYF. The CDR3 DNA reads as TGTGCCAGCAGCCAAGTGAGGAGCTCTGGAAACACCATATATTTT.

The chain employs TRBV19 and TRBJ1-2; 8 bases line up with TRBD1. The CDR3 consists of 14 residues. V lost 5 bases to trimming and J lost 5 bases; unmatched junction nucleotides: 7. Germline CDR1 LNHDA, CDR2 SQIVND (reference sequence). Here the CDR3 reads CASSRTGIAYGYTF. CDR3 DNA sequence: TGTGCCAGTAGTCGGACAGGGATAGCTTATGGCTACACCTTC. The variable domain in full, completed from reference TRBV19 and TRBJ1-2, reads DGGITQSPKYLFRKEGQNVTLSCEQNLNHDAMYWYRQDPGQGLRLIYYSQIVNDFQKGDIAEGYSVSREKKESFPLTVTSAQKNPTAFYLCASSRTGIAYGYTFGSGTRLTVV.

This clone came up a few times. The chain uses TRBV4-3 and TRBJ2-1, with 11 bases aligning to TRBD2. The trim removed 0 bases at V and 7 bases at J, leaving 11 bases unmatched. CDR1 is LGHNA and CDR2 is YSLEER in the germline V gene. This CDR3 has 18 residues. CDR3 amino acids: CASSQDPLAGGLRNEQFF. The CDR3 coding sequence is TGCGCCAGCAGCCAAGACCCGCTAGCGGGGGGCCTACGGAATGAGCAGTTCTTC.

The chain is built from TRBV6-1 and TRBJ1-5, with 10 nucleotides matching TRBD1. The V gene's germline CDR1 is MNHNS and CDR2 SASEGT. Unmatched junction bases numbered 5, after V lost 7 bases and J lost 5 bases. The CDR3 length is 14 residues. In DNA form, the CDR3 reads TGTGCCAGCACCCGGGACAGGGGATATCAGCCCCAGCATTTT. As protein: CASTRDRGYQPQHF.

The chain uses TRBV2 and TRBJ2-3; D is possibly TRBD1 (7 bases). CDR3 size: 14 residues. Trimming stripped 10 bases from V and 0 bases from J, with 14 bases between. Germline assignment: CDR1 SNHLY and CDR2 FYNNEI. The CDR3 region has the DNA TGTGCCACGGAGGGGGCGAGGAGCACAGATACGCAGTATTTT. The encoded protein is CATEGARSTDTQYF.

V is TRBV25-1 and J is TRBJ2-3; 8 bases line up with TRBD1. Germline CDR1 is MGHDK and CDR2 is SYGVNS. J was trimmed by 4 bases and V by 7 bases; bases with no gene match: 16. The CDR3 contains 17 residues. The CDR3 region has the DNA TGTGCCAGCACCCACTTCCCCGGGACAGGCTCCCCAGATACGCAGTATTTT. Protein sequence: CASTHFPGTGSPDTQYF.

The chain uses TRBV30 and TRBJ1-4; TRBD1 agrees at 8 bases. In germline, CDR1 is GTSNPN, CDR2 SVGIG (reference sequence). The CDR3 is 14 residues long. V lost 2 bases to trimming and J lost 7 bases; unmatched junction nucleotides: 6. The CDR3 DNA is TGTGCCTGGAGTCCAGGACAGGGAACTGAAAAACTGTTTTTT. As protein: CAWSPGQGTEKLFF. Full variable domain (rest looked up from reference TRBV30 and TRBJ1-4): SQTIHQWPATLVQPVGSPLSLECTVEGTSNPNLYWYRQAAGRGLQLLFYSVGIGQISSEVPQNLSASRPQDRQFILSSKKLLLSDSGFYLCAWSPGQGTEKLFFGSGTQLSVL.

The chain is built from TRBV19 and TRBJ1-5, with 8 positions matching TRBD1. CDR1 is LNHDA, CDR2 SQIVND, per germline (reference sequence). This CDR3 is 17 amino acids long. V was pared by 2 bases and J by 0 bases, with 6 bases of the junction left unmatched. The CDR3 spells CASSINSGGSSNQPQHF. In DNA form, the CDR3 reads TGTGCCAGTAGTATAAACTCAGGGGGCTCTAGCAATCAGCCCCAGCATTTT.

The chain is built from TRBV5-1 and TRBJ2-7; 10 nucleotides agree with TRBD2. After removal of 0 bases from V and 6 bases from J, the junction contained 9 bases not matched to a gene. Germline CDR1 and CDR2: SGHRS and YFSETQ. This CDR3 region has 16 residues. This CDR3 is CASSLDFVTSGPEQYF. CDR3 bases: TGCGCCAGCAGCTTGGATTTTGTGACTAGCGGGCCCGAGCAGTACTTC.

The V call is TRBV4-1, the J call TRBJ1-4; D may be TRBD1 (5 bases). There are 16 residues in the CDR3. V shed 3 bases and J shed 7 bases, with 18 bases lying between them. CDR1 is MGHRA, CDR2 YSYEKL, per germline. The CDR3, as DNA: TGCGCCAGCAGCCAGGGCAACCCAGGGCTTGGTGAAAAACTGTTTTTT. Protein: CASSQGNPGLGEKLFF.

The V call is TRBV5-1, the J call TRBJ2-3, with a tentative D call TRBD2 (6 bases). This CDR3 spans 15 amino acids. Germline CDR1 SGHRS, CDR2 YFSETQ. V lost 1 base and J 2 bases, leaving 11 bases between the germline ends. The CDR3 sequence is CASSLRRGSTDTQYF. The CDR3 region has the DNA TGCGCCAGCAGCTTGAGGCGGGGTTCCACAGATACGCAGTATTTT.

J is TRBJ2-5 and V is TRBV12-5; 7 positions agree with TRBD1. Germline assignment: CDR1 LGHNT and CDR2 FRNRAP. The CDR3 covers 14 residues. V lost 1 base and J lost 5; bases outside the gene matches: 4. CDR3 DNA sequence: TGTGCTAGTGGTTTGGGACAGGGCGGGGAGACCCAGTACTTC. It specifies CASGLGQGGETQYF.

This chain connects TRBV4-3 to TRBJ2-7; possibly TRBD2 for D (5 bases). The CDR3 has 14 residues. Trimming took 6 bases from V and 7 from J, leaving 19 bases between them. Looked up from germline, CDR1 is LGHNA and CDR2 is YSLEER. The CDR3 spells CASSRDGFRGEQYF. DNA of the CDR3: TGCGCCAGCAGTCGTGACGGCTTTCGGGGAGAGCAGTACTTC.

V and J are TRBV27 and TRBJ1-2; no definite D call. The CDR3 sequence is 13 residues long. V was trimmed by 0 bases and J by 8 bases, leaving 10 bases between them. CDR1 and CDR2 (germline): MNHEY, SMNVEV (reference sequence). The CDR3 DNA is TGTGCCAGCAGTTTATCGGTCCAGCGCGGCTACACCTTC. Its translation: CASSLSVQRGYTF.

The chain recombines TRBV5-4 with TRBJ2-7, with 9 positions matching TRBD2. Germline CDR1 SGHNT, CDR2 YYREEE (reference sequence). This CDR3 contains 15 residues. The ends lost 4 bases at V and 6 bases at J; junction bases unmatched: 11. This CDR3 reads CASSGGTSPSGEQYF. For the CDR3, the DNA is TGTGCCAGCAGCGGAGGGACTAGCCCATCTGGCGAGCAGTACTTC. Drawing the rest from reference TRBV5-4 and TRBJ2-7, the complete variable domain is ETGVTQSPTHLIKTRGQQVTLRCSSQSGHNTVSWYQQALGQGPQFIFQYYREEENGRGNFPPRFSGLQFPNYSSELNVNALELDDSALYLCASSGGTSPSGEQYFGPGTRLTVT.

This CDR3 reads CASSPGQGGYYEQYF. The CDR3 DNA is TGTGCCAGCAGCCCCGGTCAGGGGGGTTACTACGAGCAGTACTTC. V is TRBV13 and J is TRBJ2-7; TRBD1 might be the D (7 bases). The CDR3 consists of 15 residues. Trimming shortened V by 5 bases and J by 3 bases, and 17 bases separated the two germline ends. Germline lookup yields CDR1 PRHDT and CDR2 FYEKMQ (reference sequence).

The genes are TRBV5-4 and TRBJ2-2; 10 bases map to TRBD1. From germline, CDR1 is SGHNT and CDR2 YYREEE (reference sequence). V was pared by 4 bases and J by 1 base, with 7 bases of the junction left unmatched. The CDR3 consists of 17 residues. CDR3 nucleotide sequence: TGTGCCAGCAGCACGACAGGGGGCCTACTGAACACCGGGGAGCTGTTTTTT. This encodes CASSTTGGLLNTGELFF.

This clone has only one observation. An end of the junction does not agree with germline; a read error may underlie this. The CDR3 DNA reads TGTTCCAGCAGCTTAGACTGGAGGCCGCAGGTCGGGGAGCTATTTTTT. Amino acid sequence: CSSSLDWRPQVGELFF. The V gene is TRBV7-9, the J gene TRBJ2-2, with D maybe TRBD2 (5 bases). This CDR3 is built from 16 residues. Germline V CDR1 and CDR2: SEHNR, FQNEAQ (reference sequence). Filled out from reference TRBV7-9 and TRBJ2-2, the complete variable domain reads DTGVSQNPRHKITKRGQNVTFRCDPISEHNRLYWYRQTLGQGPEFLTYFQNEAQLEKSRLLSDRFSAERPKGSFSTLEIQRTEQGDSAMYLCSSSLDWRPQVGELFFGEGSRLTVL.

This sequence joins TRBV6-1 and TRBJ2-7, with 8 bases identical to TRBD1. The CDR3 is 15 residues long. Trimming cost V 2 bases and J 6 bases; bases outside gene matches: 9. Germline-derived CDR1 and CDR2 are MNHNS and SASEGT. This CDR3 is CASSEPDRGKSEQYF. The CDR3 coding sequence is TGTGCCAGCAGTGAACCTGACAGGGGAAAAAGCGAGCAGTACTTC.